Presented here are 10 T cell receptor beta chains from one specimen sequenced in a study of cytomegalovirus exposure and HLA in healthy donors. Primers: 60 Vbeta forward and 13 Jbeta reverse. Some clones are missing from TCRdb's copy, which holds only in-frame ones; the method was immunoSEQ multiplex PCR. The sample's table shows roughly 88,000 clones. Sequenced material: PBMCs. These TCRs come from a man aged 45-65 years in good health and CMV-seropositive.

The chain combines TRBV5-5 with TRBJ2-1, with D perhaps TRBD2 (5 bases). This CDR3 is 14 amino acids long. V gave up 0 bases and J gave up 4 bases, with 8 bases separating them. The V gene's germline CDR1 is SGHKS and CDR2 YYEKEE (reference sequence). This CDR3 is CASSLGTGYNEQFF. CDR3 coding DNA: TGTGCCAGCAGCTTGGGGACTGGATACAATGAGCAGTTCTTC.

The chain combines TRBV18 with TRBJ2-3; 7 nucleotides line up with TRBD1. V trimming: 3 bases; J trimming: 2 bases; junction bases outside the gene matches: 8. CDR3 length: 16 amino acids. Germline V gives CDR1 KGHSH, CDR2 LQKENI. CDR3 DNA sequence: TGTGCCAGCTCACCGCCGGGACAGCGCTCCACAGATACGCAGTATTTT. Translation: CASSPPGQRSTDTQYF.

J is TRBJ1-1 and V is TRBV9, with D perhaps matching TRBD1 (5 bases). V was cut by 7 bases and J by 1 base, with 11 bases left in between. This CDR3 has 13 residues. Germline-derived CDR1 and CDR2 are SGDLS and YYNGEE. The DNA of the CDR3 is TGTGCCAGCTGGGCGGGGGGGAACACTGAAGCTTTCTTT. Its translation is CASWAGGNTEAFF.

The chain couples TRBV7-9 to TRBJ1-3, with unresolved D. This CDR3 is built from 14 residues. V dropped 5 bases and J dropped 8 bases, with 16 bases sitting between them. Germline assignment: CDR1 SEHNR and CDR2 FQNEAQ (reference sequence). CDR3: CASSPRGMRDTIYF. For the CDR3, the DNA is TGTGCCAGCAGCCCCCGTGGCATGCGGGACACCATATATTTT.

V usage is TRBV6-5 and J usage is TRBJ1-2; a weak D match, TRBD1 (5 bases). CDR1 and CDR2 (germline): MNHEY, SVGAGI. The V end was cut by 0 bases, the J end by 6 bases, with 8 bases between. The CDR3 loop spans 13 amino acids. The CDR3: CASSYSSRDGYTF. In nucleotides, the CDR3 is TGTGCCAGCAGTTACTCCTCCAGGGATGGCTACACCTTC.

This chain links TRBV27 with TRBJ2-3, with D perhaps TRBD1 (6 bases). Deletions cut 2 bases from V and 6 bases from J, with 6 bases between. CDR3 length: 12 amino acids. Germline V gene lookup returns CDR1 MNHEY and CDR2 SMNVEV (reference sequence). DNA for the CDR3: TGTGCCAGCAGTTTAACAGGGGATACGCAGTATTTT. Translation: CASSLTGDTQYF.

The rearrangement links TRBV29-1 to TRBJ2-1; TRBD2 is a possible D gene (5 bases). V was shortened by 6 bases and J by 3 bases, with 21 bases between the two germline ends. The CDR3 covers 16 residues. Germline V gene sequence: CDR1 SQVTM, CDR2 ANQGSEA. The CDR3 sequence is CSVSRGGYTDYNEQFF. The CDR3 region has the DNA TGCAGCGTGAGTCGGGGTGGGTATACAGACTACAATGAGCAGTTCTTC.

This chain links TRBV2 with TRBJ2-1; TRBD1 agrees at 9 bases. The CDR3 spans 14 residues. The trim removed 5 bases at V and 7 bases at J, leaving 6 bases unmatched. Germline CDR1 and CDR2: SNHLY and FYNNEI. The CDR3 DNA reads TGTGCCAGCAGTCCGACAGGGGGAGCGAATGAGCAGTTCTTC. This gives the protein CASSPTGGANEQFF. Full variable domain (rest looked up from reference TRBV2 and TRBJ2-1): EPEVTQTPSHQVTQMGQEVILRCVPISNHLYFYWYRQILGQKVEFLVSFYNNEISEKSEIFDDQFSVERPDGSNFTLKIRSTKLEDSAMYFCASSPTGGANEQFFGPGTRLTVL.

The V call is TRBV9, the J call TRBJ1-1; a weak D match, TRBD1 (5 bases). The CDR3 runs to 17 residues. Germline CDR1 and CDR2: SGDLS and YYNGEE. The V and J ends lost 3 bases and 1 base respectively, with 19 bases between them. CDR3 residues: CASSGGRGSASNTEAFF. CDR3 bases: TGTGCCAGCAGCGGGGGGAGGGGTTCGGCCTCGAACACTGAAGCTTTCTTT.

This sequence joins TRBV18 and TRBJ2-7; D uncertain. This CDR3 contains 12 residues. V lost 2 bases, J lost 2 bases, and 4 bases lay in between. Per germline, CDR1 KGHSH and CDR2 LQKENI. CDR3 nucleotide sequence: TGTGCCAGCTCACCAGGGCCCTACGAGCAGTACTTC. Its translation: CASSPGPYEQYF.